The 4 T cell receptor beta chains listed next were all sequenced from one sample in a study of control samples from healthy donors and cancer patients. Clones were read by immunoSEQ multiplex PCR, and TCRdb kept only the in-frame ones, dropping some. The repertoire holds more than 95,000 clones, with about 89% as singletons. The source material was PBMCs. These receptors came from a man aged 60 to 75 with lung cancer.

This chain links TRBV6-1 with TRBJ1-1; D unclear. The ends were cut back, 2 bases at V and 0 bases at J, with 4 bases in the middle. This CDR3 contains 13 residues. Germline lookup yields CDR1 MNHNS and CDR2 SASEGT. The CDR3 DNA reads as TGTGCCAGCAGTGAACAACTGAACACTGAAGCTTTCTTT. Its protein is CASSEQLNTEAFF.

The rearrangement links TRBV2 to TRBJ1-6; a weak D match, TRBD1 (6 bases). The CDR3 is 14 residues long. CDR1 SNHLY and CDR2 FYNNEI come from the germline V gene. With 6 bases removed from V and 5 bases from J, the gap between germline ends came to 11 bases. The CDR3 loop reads CASRRTADNSPLHF. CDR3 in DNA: TGTGCCAGCAGAAGGACAGCGGATAATTCACCCCTCCACTTT.

DNA for the CDR3: TGCAGCGTTGATTCAGGGGAGGTCGGCTACACCTTC. This gives the protein CSVDSGEVGYTF. This chain uses TRBV29-1 with TRBJ1-2; TRBD1 is a possible D gene (6 bases). The CDR3 length is 12 residues. Germline CDR1 reads SQVTM; CDR2 reads ANQGSEA. The ends were cut back, 3 bases at V and 8 bases at J, with 13 bases in the middle.

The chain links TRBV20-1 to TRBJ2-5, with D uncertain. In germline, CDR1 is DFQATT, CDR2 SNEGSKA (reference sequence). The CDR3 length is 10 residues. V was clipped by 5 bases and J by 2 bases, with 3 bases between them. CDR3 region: CSARQETQYF. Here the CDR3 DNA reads TGCAGTGCTCGACAAGAGACCCAGTACTTC.